A single T cell receptor beta chain is shown here with its context. CDR3 size: 16 residues. Trimming cost V 2 bases and J 6 bases, with 18 bases left between them. From germline, CDR1 is LNHDA and CDR2 SQIVND (reference sequence). This entry is derived from a study of cytomegalovirus exposure and HLA in healthy donors. Use of 60 Vbeta and 13 Jbeta primers characterized the PCR. Profiling relied on immunoSEQ multiplex PCR, and the TCRdb table lists in-frame clones only, not all of them. The sample includes just over 150,000 clones. This clonotype originated in a man aged 30 to 45 in good health and CMV-seronegative. Sequencing used PBMCs. V and J are TRBV19 and TRBJ2-3; D gene unclear. CDR3 protein: CASSISFVAARDTQYF. Written as DNA, the CDR3 is TGTGCCAGTAGTATATCGTTCGTGGCAGCGCGGGATACGCAGTATTTT.